These T cell receptor beta chains were read from a single sample in a study of blood T cell repertoires in COVID-19. Only in-frame clones appear in the TCRdb table, and some are missing; sequencing was by immunoSEQ multiplex PCR. The sample has hundreds of thousands of clones, 87% seen once. The sequenced sample consisted of peripheral blood. The receptor source for this set is a woman aged 50 to 60 who had recovered from COVID-19. Both conserved end residues are part of each CDR3. The order of the fields is CDR3 protein, J gene, D gene, clone size, V gene. The D gene is left open where the match is weak. Clone size is given for some rows only: seen once, a few or many times, or a class if the clone is expanded.

CASSLAGARAEAFF TRBJ1-1 NA once TRBV7-9
CASSGGYAGQGISGQFF TRBJ2-1 TRBD1 NA TRBV18
CASNRLAGVRLEQFF TRBJ2-1 TRBD2 NA TRBV28
CATSRETGWNEQYF TRBJ2-7 TRBD1 NA TRBV15
CASSQGLAGWYEQYF TRBJ2-7 TRBD2 NA TRBV3-1/TRBV3-2
CASSLKGVGQPQHF TRBJ1-5 NA NA TRBV27
CASSQGGTSGSVADTQYF TRBJ2-3 TRBD2 NA TRBV4-2
CASRPDRTYGYTF TRBJ1-2 NA few TRBV5-6
CASRFRASTDTQYF TRBJ2-3 NA once TRBV18
CASRGQGNTGELFF TRBJ2-2 TRBD1 NA TRBV5-6
CASSFGGGAGTDTQYF TRBJ2-3 TRBD2 few TRBV7-2